This T cell receptor (beta chain) originates from a study of blood T cell repertoires in COVID-19. Background on the study: Acute and convalescent COVID-19 samples came from the United States, Italy and Spain. The analysed material was cDNA or gDNA that came from T cells, B-cell-depleted T cells, or PBMCs.

Unmatched junction bases numbered 3, after V lost 3 bases and J lost 4 bases. The CDR3 extends over 14 amino acids. Germline V gene sequence: CDR1 MNHEY, CDR2 SMNVEV (reference sequence). Libraries were prepared by immunoSEQ multiplex PCR; TCRdb keeps only in-frame clonotypes and omits some of them. This table has 200,000 to 250,000 clones, roughly 86% appearing once. Input material: peripheral blood. The V and J genes are TRBV27 and TRBJ1-5; TRBD1 aligns across 7 bases. The clonotype was recovered from a woman aged 60-75 years with acute or convalescent COVID-19. The CDR3 sequence is CASSLGTENQPQHF. The CDR3 region has the DNA TGTGCCAGCAGTTTGGGGACAGAGAATCAGCCCCAGCATTTT.